Presented here are 4 T cell receptor beta chains from one specimen sequenced in a study of regulatory T cells in long-lasting Graves disease (dated by TCRdb to the early 2020s). What the time point label conveys for this sample: newly diagnosed GD, antithyroid drugs for less than 3 months. RNA was extracted from PBMCs in TRIzol for both TCR sequencing and RNA sequencing. The method was multiplex PCR. The data were produced on an Illumina HiSeq 4000. To build TCR beta libraries, CDR3 regions were amplified by Arm-PCR using iRepertoire HTBI primers. TCRdb handled the public reads itself, with Q25 trimming in fastp and clone calling in MiXCR, and kept productive beta chains. Here each entry gathers all rows of one CDR3 protein and keeps the most common genes and DNA. Here the sample has 350,000 to 400,000 distinct CDR3 sequences; 15% to 20% occur a single time. The top ten constitute 20% of the sample.

Another study also made use of these data, one on T cells in Graves' hyperthyroidism and ophthalmopathy.

The sequencing here drew on peripheral blood mononuclear cells (PBMCs), taken at new diagnosis, from a patient treated with antithyroid drugs. The receptors were gathered from a woman younger than 30 with Graves disease. Donor details come from another sample of the same person, matched by shared clones.

In its sample, this clonotype was seen a few times. V usage is TRBV14 and J usage is TRBJ1-5; the D is unclear. Germline assignment: CDR1 SGHDN and CDR2 FVKESK. The CDR3 has 20 residues. V was trimmed by 0 bases and J by 2 bases, leaving 23 bases between them. CDR3 sequence: CASSQDGERARDWCNQPQHF. Written as DNA, the CDR3 is TGTGCCAGCAGCCAAGATGGGGAAAGGGCTAGGGATTGGTGCAATCAGCCCCAGCATTTT.

This clonotype was observed many times. The chain combines TRBV5-6 with TRBJ2-5, with a tentative D call TRBD2 (6 bases). This CDR3 has 14 amino acids. Per germline, CDR1 SGHDT and CDR2 YYEEEE. The V end was cut by 3 bases, the J end by 1 base, with 10 bases between. CDR3 nucleotide sequence: TGTGCCAGCAGCTGGGGGGACGGCCAAGAGACCCAGTACTTC. Translating gives CASSWGDGQETQYF. Based on the CDR3 plus reference TRBV5-6 and TRBJ2-5, the full variable domain is DAGVTQSPTHLIKTRGQQVTLRCSPKSGHDTVSWYQQALGQGPQFIFQYYEEEERQRGNFPDRFSGHQFPNYSSELNVNALLLGDSALYLCASSWGDGQETQYFGPGTRLLVL.

This clonotype was detected ten times or more. The chain employs TRBV29-1 and TRBJ2-7; 10 positions match TRBD1. The CDR3 sequence is 17 residues long. Trimming at V came to 1 base and at J to 3 bases, leaving 12 bases not matched to a gene. Looked up from germline, CDR1 is SQVTM and CDR2 is ANQGSEA. CDR3 sequence: CSVEGTDQTGGFYEQYF. CDR3 nucleotide sequence: TGCAGCGTTGAAGGCACCGACCAGACAGGGGGCTTCTACGAGCAGTACTTC.

This clonotype was recorded many times. V is TRBV11-3 and J is TRBJ2-1; tentatively, D is TRBD2 (5 bases). The CDR3 extends over 14 amino acids. The ends were cut back, 0 bases at V and 4 bases at J, with 7 bases in the middle. The V gene's germline CDR1 is SGHNT and CDR2 YENEEA. The CDR3 spells CASSLDGGYNEQFF. DNA of the CDR3: TGTGCCAGCAGCTTAGATGGCGGGTACAATGAGCAGTTCTTC. Looking up the rest from reference TRBV11-3 and TRBJ2-1 gives the full variable domain: EAGVVQSPRYKIIEKKQPVAFWCNPISGHNTLYWYLQNLGQGPELLIRYENEEAVDDSQLPKDRFSAERLKGVDSTLKIQPAELGDSAVYLCASSLDGGYNEQFFGPGTRLTVL.